This T cell receptor (beta chain) was obtained from a study of beta chain features in type 1 diabetes (dated 2018 in TCRdb). With respect to the entire study: No differences in mean age, gender distribution, total cell number or subset yield were found between patients and healthy donors. A total of 90 million to 130 million sorted cells were examined across all samples, and a strong correlation was observed between cell number per subset and RNA yield. Regulatory and stem cell-like memory subsets were obtained from only 8 patients and roughly 8 healthy donors, while naive and central memory subsets were obtained from all 28 donors. In the study, recently diagnosed type 1 diabetes patients and matched healthy donors were compared on the TCRB repertoires of their sorted circulating CD4+ T cell subsets. What the authors observed across the whole study: At VDJ recombination sites, patients with type 1 diabetes made fewer insertions and deleted more nucleotides, a pattern implying thymic rearrangement abnormalities. Shorter templates might have been favored by PCR, but patient and control samples were amplified and corrected together, so both groups would have been affected equally by any skew. Because cDNA rather than genomic DNA was sequenced, highly expressing activated cells could have been over-represented, although no difference in activation and CD3 levels was found between groups. The naive, central memory and regulatory TCRB repertoires appeared to resemble one another more closely among patients than among healthy donors. Because the HLA sub-analyses included only small numbers of individuals, any influence of HLA type on TCRB rearrangement was left unresolved. Type 1 diabetes patients showed a moderate but significant shortening of TCRB CDR3 length in all four CD4+ subsets.

Each donor gave one peripheral blood draw, roughly 0.12 L on average, collected into heparinised tubes. A BD FACSAria II and a panel including CD45RO, CCR7, CD25, CD127, CD95 and CD27 were used to sort naive, central memory, regulatory and stem cell-like memory CD4+ T cells. Every sorted population had a purity above 95%. PBMCs were isolated immediately by Lymphoprep density gradient centrifugation and stained directly without culture. Samples were stained and sorted in pairs, with one healthy donor and one patient per experiment, so that batch effects were minimized. From the germline V gene, CDR1 is MNHEY and CDR2 is SVGAGI. Trimming costs V 2 bases and J 14 bases, and their ends lie 10 bases apart. There are 11 amino acids in the CDR3, from cysteine to phenylalanine inclusive. Only CDR3 DNA remains: 33 bases, in frame from the first base. This clone has just a few counts. There is no known antigen for this receptor. Per-nucleotide qualities are absent, and no much larger clonotype sits a single base away.

The entire isolated RNA was reverse transcribed using the High Capacity cDNA Reverse Transcription Kit, and thus expressed TCRB transcripts were sequenced. Deep immunoSEQ sequencing was performed on naive, central memory and regulatory T cell samples, with an average of roughly 3.6 million total reads per sample. Sorted cells were lysed in RLT buffer, and RNA was extracted using DNase-treated RNeasy Micro or Mini kits according to cell number. To prevent cross-contamination, every cell subset was processed on its own, while patient and healthy donor samples were processed together. The immunoSEQ multiplex PCR was used to amplify TCRB sequences from cDNA, generating 87-bp fragments that spanned the CDR3 region. Sequencing of the amplicons was performed on the Illumina HiSeq platform. In the authors' own workflow: Synthetic template baselines were used to correct PCR bias computationally, reads within Hamming distance 2 were collapsed, and singletons that could not be merged were discarded. By aligning reads against IMGT, V, D and J genes, CDR3 length, and insertions or deletions at six rearrangement sites were assigned. Clonotype counts were normalized to sorted cell number within each subset before computing true diversity and Gini coefficients with the tcR R package. Repertoire sharing was quantified using the overlap coefficient calculated on TCRB nucleotide sequences. Out-of-frame TCRB sequences from naive cells were analyzed to stand in for the pre-selection repertoire. TCRdb stores this immuneACCESS table with in-frame sequences only. Part of the clones is absent; in the studies checked, under half of the shortfall reflects unresolved V genes, and no reason is known for the rest. That table is the source of V, J and clone size, and D and trimming were worked out from the DNA. The sample has under 800,000 clones on record, 15% to 19% of them singletons. Of the sample, about 0.097% falls within the top ten clones.

Specimen: naive CD4+ T cells from blood. Per the publication, the cell subset or site label means: true naive CD4+ T cells. The sequence derives from a young man in good health. The chain was built from TRBV6-5 and TRBJ2-1, with TRBD1 tentatively as D gene (6 bases match). The nucleotide sequence reads as follows: TGTGCCAGCAGTTACCTCGGGACAAAGTTCTTC. Its amino acids are CASSYLGTKFF.